The 10 T cell receptor beta chains reported below all come from one sample, sequenced in a study of T cell repertoires in cytomegalovirus infection. Antigen specificity for these receptors is unknown. One entry per CDR3 protein, called by TCRdb with MiXCR from the reads. The table lists 69,000 or so distinct CDR3 sequences, 25% to 30% of them singletons. Sequencing was performed on CD8+ T cells from cultured PBMCs, taken from culture after CMV antigen stimulation. The origin of the receptors is a human donor in good health (CMV status not recorded). Some clones in this sample may be carry-over from other donors' samples.

The chain couples TRBV4-3 to TRBJ2-3, with 7 nucleotides matching TRBD2. The V gene end was trimmed by 0 bases and the J gene end by 6 bases; junction bases not matched to a gene: 6. This CDR3 has 15 residues. Germline CDR1 reads LGHNA; CDR2 reads YSLEER. This CDR3 reads CASSQETSWRDTQYF. CDR3 nucleotides: TGCGCCAGCAGCCAAGAGACTAGCTGGCGGGATACGCAGTATTTT.

This clonotype was recorded many times. This chain links TRBV4-3 with TRBJ2-1; 9 bases map to TRBD2. V trimming: 6 bases; J trimming: 4 bases; junction bases outside the gene matches: 4. This CDR3 comprises 14 residues. The germline V gene encodes CDR1 LGHNA and CDR2 YSLEER. The CDR3 DNA reads TGCGCCAGCAGTCGTAGCGGGGGTTACAATGAGCAGTTCTTC. Translated: CASSRSGGYNEQFF.

This clonotype was picked up many times. The V call is TRBV7-8, the J call TRBJ2-1; D unresolved. The V gene's germline CDR1 is SGHVS and CDR2 FQNEAQ. V was clipped by 5 bases and J by 0 bases, with 14 bases between them. The CDR3 covers 16 residues. The CDR3 loop is CASSPGSASSYNEQFF. The CDR3 DNA reads TGTGCCAGCAGCCCCGGGTCAGCGAGCTCCTACAATGAGCAGTTCTTC.

This sequence joins TRBV24-1 and TRBJ1-6, with D tentatively TRBD1 (5 bases). The V end lost 2 bases, the J end lost 8 bases, and 15 bases lay between the germline ends. Germline CDR1 is KGHDR and CDR2 is SFDVKD. This CDR3 is built from 16 residues. The CDR3: CATSDSRKGWDSPLHF. CDR3 coding DNA: TGTGCCACCAGTGATTCCCGGAAGGGGTGGGATTCACCCCTCCACTTT.

This clonotype was seen ten or more times. The rearrangement uses TRBV6-6 and TRBJ2-2; D may be TRBD1 (6 bases). Looked up from germline, CDR1 is MNHNY and CDR2 is SVGAGI (reference sequence). The CDR3 runs to 16 residues. The V and J ends lost 1 base and 1 base respectively, with 10 bases between them. CDR3 sequence: CASSYWDNLNTGELFF. CDR3 in DNA: TGTGCCAGCAGTTACTGGGACAACCTGAACACCGGGGAGCTGTTTTTT.

This clonotype was counted a few times. The genes are TRBV6-1 and TRBJ2-5, with D uncertain. The CDR3 runs 16 residues. With 0 bases removed from V and 1 base from J, the gap between germline ends came to 12 bases. Germline values: CDR1 MNHNS, CDR2 SASEGT. In DNA, the CDR3 is TGTGCCAGCAGTGAAGCCGTCAGCCTACCCCAAGAGACCCAGTACTTC. Translating gives CASSEAVSLPQETQYF.

This chain uses TRBV7-8 with TRBJ1-1; no definite D call. The V gene's germline CDR1 is SGHVS and CDR2 FQNEAQ. The CDR3 totals 15 residues. V lost 1 base and J 0 bases, leaving 9 bases between the germline ends. CDR3 DNA sequence: TGTGCCAGCAGCTTAGGGCAGTACATGAACACTGAAGCTTTCTTT. Its translation is CASSLGQYMNTEAFF.

This clonotype was seen only a few times. This sequence joins TRBV5-6 and TRBJ1-5; no firm D call. The CDR3 extends over 16 amino acids. Germline V gene data show CDR1 as SGHDT and CDR2 as YYEEEE. V was shortened by 5 bases and J by 2 bases, with 17 bases between the two germline ends. The CDR3: CASSLTLTEGNQPQHF. The CDR3, as DNA: TGTGCCAGCAGTTTGACTTTAACGGAGGGCAATCAGCCCCAGCATTTT.

The rearrangement links TRBV20-1 to TRBJ1-6, with D unclear. This CDR3 spans 15 amino acids. CDR1 and CDR2 from the germline V gene are DFQATT and SNEGSKA (reference sequence). The V end was cut by 6 bases, the J end by 0 bases, with 12 bases between. This CDR3 reads CSARIDSSYNSPLHF. CDR3 coding DNA: TGCAGTGCGAGGATTGATAGCTCCTATAATTCACCCCTCCACTTT.

CDR3 DNA: TGTGCCAGTATCAGGGGACCGTATAGCAATCAGCCCCAGCATTTT. Translation gives CASIRGPYSNQPQHF. The chain is built from TRBV19 and TRBJ1-5; possibly TRBD1 for D (6 bases). This CDR3 contains 15 residues. The V gene's germline CDR1 is LNHDA and CDR2 SQIVND (reference sequence). V shed 7 bases and J shed 0 bases, with 13 bases lying between them.